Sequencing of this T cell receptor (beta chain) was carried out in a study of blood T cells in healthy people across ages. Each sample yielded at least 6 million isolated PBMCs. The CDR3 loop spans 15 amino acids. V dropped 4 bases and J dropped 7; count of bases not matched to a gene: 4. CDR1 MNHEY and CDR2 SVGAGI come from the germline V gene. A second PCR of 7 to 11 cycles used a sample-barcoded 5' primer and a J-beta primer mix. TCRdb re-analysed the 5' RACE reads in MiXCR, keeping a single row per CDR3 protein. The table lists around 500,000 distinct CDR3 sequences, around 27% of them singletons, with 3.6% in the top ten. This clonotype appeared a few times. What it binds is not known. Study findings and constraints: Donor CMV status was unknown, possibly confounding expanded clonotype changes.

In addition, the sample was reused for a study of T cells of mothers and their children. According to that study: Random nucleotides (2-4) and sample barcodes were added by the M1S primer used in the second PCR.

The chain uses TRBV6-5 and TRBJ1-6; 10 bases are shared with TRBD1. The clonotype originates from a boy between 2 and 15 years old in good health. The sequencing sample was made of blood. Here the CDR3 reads CASSSRQGANSPLHF. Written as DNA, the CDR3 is TGTGCCAGCAGTTCAAGACAGGGGGCGAATTCACCCCTCCACTTT.